These 25 T cell receptor beta chains were sequenced from one sample in a study of radiotherapy plus CTLA-4 blockade in lung cancer. TCRdb's table, derived via immunoSEQ multiplex PCR, lists solely in-frame clones and lacks some. The sample contains approximately 35,000 clones, approximately 85% of which appear only once. This specimen consisted of peripheral blood, obtained from a patient treated with radiotherapy plus ipilimumab. The receptors derive from a human donor with non-small cell lung cancer who had stable disease on radiotherapy plus ipilimumab.

This clone was picked up one time. The CDR3 loop is CAWSTGQGAYTF. Written as DNA, the CDR3 is TGTGCCTGGAGTACGGGACAGGGTGCCTACACCTTC. The V call is TRBV30, the J call TRBJ1-2, with TRBD1 matching 9 bases. Germline trimming cut 2 bases from V and 10 bases from J; bases unmatched to any gene: 5. The CDR3 has 12 residues. Germline V gives CDR1 GTSNPN, CDR2 SVGIG (reference sequence). The whole variable domain, remainder taken from reference TRBV30 and TRBJ1-2, is SQTIHQWPATLVQPVGSPLSLECTVEGTSNPNLYWYRQAAGRGLQLLFYSVGIGQISSEVPQNLSASRPQDRQFILSSKKLLLSDSGFYLCAWSTGQGAYTFGSGTRLTVV.

This clone was counted a single time. V and J are TRBV11-2 and TRBJ1-1; D perhaps matches TRBD1 (6 bases). V dropped 1 base and J dropped 7 bases, with 10 bases sitting between them. The germline V gene encodes CDR1 SGHAT and CDR2 FQNNGV. This CDR3 comprises 13 residues. Here the CDR3 reads CASSLGQEGEAFF. The CDR3 nucleotides read TGTGCCAGCAGCTTAGGACAGGAAGGTGAAGCTTTCTTT.

This chain links TRBV29-1 with TRBJ2-1; D is possibly TRBD1 (6 bases). There are 13 residues in the CDR3. The germline V gene encodes CDR1 SQVTM and CDR2 ANQGSEA. Between the trimmed V and J ends, which lost 0 bases and 9 bases, there was a span of 12 bases. The CDR3 is CSVEDIQGGEQFF. CDR3 nucleotides: TGCAGCGTTGAAGATATACAGGGCGGTGAGCAGTTCTTC.

V and J are TRBV5-1 and TRBJ2-3; 8 bases match TRBD1. The CDR3 contains 14 residues. Germline lookup yields CDR1 SGHRS and CDR2 YFSETQ. The ends lost 1 base at V and 4 bases at J; junction bases unmatched: 2. The CDR3 protein is CASSLQQGADTQYF. CDR3 bases: TGCGCCAGCAGCTTGCAACAGGGGGCAGATACGCAGTATTTT.

The sample holds a few counts of this clone. The rearrangement links TRBV27 to TRBJ1-1, with TRBD1 matching over 7 bases. Trimming cost V 7 bases and J 1 base; bases outside gene matches: 6. The CDR3 contains 14 residues. Germline values: CDR1 MNHEY, CDR2 SMNVEV (reference sequence). CDR3 residues: CASKVQGKNTEAFF. The CDR3 DNA follows: TGTGCCAGCAAAGTACAGGGGAAGAACACTGAAGCTTTCTTT.

The chain uses TRBV21-1 and TRBJ1-4. TRBV21-1 is a pseudogene segment. The CDR3 is 14 residues long. CDR3 in amino acids: CASSRGSTNEKLFF. DNA of the CDR3: TGTGCCAGCAGCAGAGGATCAACTAATGAAAAACTGTTTTTT.

The chain recombines TRBV6-6 with TRBJ2-7; 9 nucleotides match TRBD1. Germline V gives CDR1 MNHNY, CDR2 SVGAGI (reference sequence). V gave up 5 bases and J gave up 7 bases; unmatched junction bases: 9. The CDR3 is 14 amino acids. CDR3 in amino acids: CASSKGQGRGEQYF. CDR3 DNA sequence: TGTGCCAGCAGTAAGGGACAGGGAAGAGGAGAGCAGTACTTC.

The chain is built from TRBV28 and TRBJ1-2, with 12 positions matching TRBD1. Per germline, CDR1 MDHEN and CDR2 SYDVKM. The CDR3 is 15 residues long. The J segment lost 6 bases and the V segment lost 7 bases, leaving 9 bases of the junction unmatched. CDR3 loop: CASTWGTGGDHGYTF. CDR3 DNA sequence: TGTGCCAGCACCTGGGGGACAGGGGGCGATCATGGCTACACCTTC.

The CDR3 DNA sequence: TGTGCCAGCAGCTCGGGCGGGACTAGCGCCTCCAATGAGCAGTTCTTC. It translates to CASSSGGTSASNEQFF. The chain has TRBV5-8 and TRBJ2-1, with 10 bases that match TRBD2. The germline CDR1 and CDR2 sequences are SGHTS and YDEGEE. This CDR3 spans 16 amino acids. The ends lost 3 bases at V and 6 bases at J; junction bases unmatched: 9.

The V call is TRBV5-4, the J call TRBJ2-6; D is unclear. In germline, CDR1 is SGHNT, CDR2 YYREEE (reference sequence). The CDR3 loop spans 18 amino acids. Between the trimmed V and J ends, which lost 9 bases and 5 bases, there was a span of 27 bases. This chain's CDR3 is CAKLCIPTRQSRANVLTF. For the CDR3, the DNA is TGTGCCAAGCTTTGCATACCTACCAGACAAAGTCGGGCCAACGTCCTGACTTTC. The complete variable domain, with remaining parts taken from reference TRBV5-4 and TRBJ2-6, reads ETGVTQSPTHLIKTRGQQVTLRCSSQSGHNTVSWYQQALGQGPQFIFQYYREEENGRGNFPPRFSGLQFPNYSSELNVNALELDDSALYLCAKLCIPTRQSRANVLTFGAGSRLTVL.

V gene TRBV28 combines with J gene TRBJ2-3; 15 nucleotides match TRBD2. The CDR3 extends over 18 amino acids. The ends lost 4 bases at V and 2 bases at J; junction bases unmatched: 7. The germline gives CDR1 MDHEN, CDR2 SYDVKM. The CDR3, as DNA: TGTGCCAGCAGTTCCCGGACTAGCGGGAGGGCCGTCACAGATACGCAGTATTTT. Amino acids: CASSSRTSGRAVTDTQYF.

The chain recombines TRBV11-2 with TRBJ1-1; weak D call: TRBD1 (6 bases). Deletions cut 0 bases from V and 0 bases from J, with 11 bases between. CDR1 is SGHAT, CDR2 FQNNGV, per germline. The CDR3 loop spans 16 amino acids. This CDR3 reads CASSLDSDRLNTEAFF. The CDR3 bases are TGTGCCAGCAGCTTAGACTCGGACAGATTGAACACTGAAGCTTTCTTT.

V is TRBV6-5 and J is TRBJ1-4; possibly TRBD1 for D (6 bases). This CDR3 contains 14 residues. Germline loops: CDR1 MNHEY, CDR2 SVGAGI. V lost 8 bases, J lost 2 bases, and 12 bases lay in between. CDR3 sequence reads: CASSRGWTNEKLFF. In DNA form, the CDR3 reads TGTGCCAGCTCGAGGGGGTGGACTAATGAAAAACTGTTTTTT.

The rearrangement joins TRBV7-9 to TRBJ1-1, with TRBD1 as a possible D gene (5 bases). This CDR3 has 13 amino acids. The V and J ends lost 0 bases and 5 bases respectively, with 7 bases between them. The V gene's germline CDR1 is SEHNR and CDR2 FQNEAQ (reference sequence). CDR3 in amino acids: CASSLAGVTEAFF. The CDR3 nucleotides read TGTGCCAGCAGCTTAGCAGGGGTTACTGAAGCTTTCTTT.

This clone was recorded a few times. The chain employs TRBV7-2 and TRBJ2-4; 7 nucleotides agree with TRBD2. CDR3 length equals 15 residues. The ends lost 5 bases at V and 7 bases at J; junction bases unmatched: 11. Germline loops: CDR1 SGHTA, CDR2 FQGNSA. DNA for the CDR3: TGTGCCAGCAGCCCGTGGGCGGGAGTAGGGAACATTCAGTACTTC. Translation gives CASSPWAGVGNIQYF.

The J gene is TRBJ2-7, the V gene TRBV5-4, with TRBD1 matching 9 bases. This CDR3 region has 14 residues. V dropped 5 bases and J dropped 2; count of bases not matched to a gene: 5. The germline CDR1 and CDR2 sequences are SGHNT and YYREEE (reference sequence). CDR3 region: CASRPDRGAYEQYF. As DNA, the CDR3 is TGTGCCAGCAGACCGGACAGGGGAGCCTACGAGCAGTACTTC.

The V gene is TRBV5-1, the J gene TRBJ2-7, with 10 nucleotides matching TRBD1. CDR3 length: 16 residues. Germline V gene data show CDR1 as SGHRS and CDR2 as YFSETQ. Trimming took 0 bases from V and 4 from J; bases not matched to a gene: 7. CDR3 protein: CASSLAEPGQGYEQYF. The DNA of the CDR3 is TGCGCCAGCAGCTTGGCCGAACCGGGACAGGGGTACGAGCAGTACTTC.

The chain combines TRBV10-1 with TRBJ2-2, with D possibly matching TRBD2 (7 bases). The CDR3 is 15 amino acids. The V gene's germline CDR1 is WNHNN and CDR2 SYGVQD (reference sequence). V lost 6 bases and J lost 5, with 16 bases in between. Here the CDR3 reads CASSNTGRATGELFF. DNA for the CDR3: TGCGCCAGCAGCAATACAGGGAGGGCGACCGGGGAGCTGTTTTTT.

This clone was seen more than once but under ten times. V gene TRBV27 combines with J gene TRBJ2-7; a weak D match, TRBD1 (6 bases). The CDR3 covers 13 residues. Per germline, CDR1 MNHEY and CDR2 SMNVEV (reference sequence). Trimming removed 2 bases from V and 3 bases from J, with 8 bases in between. The CDR3 coding sequence is TGTGCCAGCAGTTTACGAGGGGGCTACGAGCAGTACTTC. Amino acid sequence: CASSLRGGYEQYF.

This chain connects TRBV27 to TRBJ2-2; D is uncertain. The V end lost 3 bases, the J end lost 1 base, and 6 bases lay between the germline ends. From germline, CDR1 is MNHEY and CDR2 SMNVEV (reference sequence). The CDR3 extends over 14 amino acids. CDR3 DNA sequence: TGTGCCAGCAGTTTTACGGGGAACACCGGGGAGCTGTTTTTT. Its protein is CASSFTGNTGELFF.

The chain couples TRBV4-3 to TRBJ1-1, with D possibly matching TRBD1 (5 bases). Trimming took off 3 bases at V and 12 bases at J, with 20 bases between the two ends. Germline loops: CDR1 LGHNA, CDR2 YSLEER. The CDR3 is 14 amino acids. CDR3 amino acids: CASSQIGGEARTFF. The CDR3 coding sequence is TGCGCCAGCAGCCAGATTGGGGGGGAGGCGAGAACTTTCTTT.

The V and J genes are TRBV7-9 and TRBJ2-2, with 9 bases fitting TRBD1. CDR3 length: 15 amino acids. CDR1 SEHNR and CDR2 FQNEAQ come from the germline V gene (reference sequence). The V segment lost 3 bases and the J segment 5 bases; nucleotides outside the gene matches: 4. The CDR3 nucleotides read TGTGCCAGCAGCTTTAGGACAGGGGTTACCGGGGAGCTGTTTTTT. Protein: CASSFRTGVTGELFF. Drawing the rest from reference TRBV7-9 and TRBJ2-2, the complete variable domain is DTGVSQNPRHKITKRGQNVTFRCDPISEHNRLYWYRQTLGQGPEFLTYFQNEAQLEKSRLLSDRFSAERPKGSFSTLEIQRTEQGDSAMYLCASSFRTGVTGELFFGEGSRLTVL.

This chain's CDR3 is CASSEGWEGQPQHF. Written as DNA, the CDR3 is TGTGCCAGCAGTGAAGGGTGGGAGGGTCAGCCCCAGCATTTT. The chain carries TRBV2 and TRBJ1-5, with D unclear. Deletions cut 1 base from V and 6 bases from J, with 10 bases between. Germline V gene lookup returns CDR1 SNHLY and CDR2 FYNNEI. There are 14 residues in the CDR3.

The rearrangement joins TRBV7-2 to TRBJ2-7; weak D call: TRBD2 (6 bases). The germline CDR1 and CDR2 sequences are SGHTA and FQGNSA. Trimming removed 5 bases at V and 5 bases at J, with 16 bases between. The CDR3 consists of 14 residues. The CDR3 DNA reads TGTGCCAGCAGCCATGGAGGGAGGAAGGACGAGCAGTACTTC. The encoded protein is CASSHGGRKDEQYF.

V and J are TRBV15 and TRBJ1-2; D call uncertain. Germline V gene lookup returns CDR1 LNHNV and CDR2 YYDKDF (reference sequence). Deletions cut 3 bases from V and 1 base from J, with 12 bases between. The length of the CDR3 is 15 residues. CDR3 amino acids: CATSRGDLFNYGYTF. As DNA, the CDR3 is TGTGCCACCAGCAGGGGAGACCTATTTAACTATGGCTACACCTTC. Full variable domain (missing parts from reference TRBV15 and TRBJ1-2): DAMVIQNPRYQVTQFGKPVTLSCSQTLNHNVMYWYQQKSSQAPKLLFHYYDKDFNNEADTPDNFQSRRPNTSFCFLDIRSPGLGDTAMYLCATSRGDLFNYGYTFGSGTRLTVV.